These T cell receptor beta chains were read from a single sample in a study of cytomegalovirus exposure and HLA in healthy donors. The protocol was immunoSEQ multiplex PCR, while the TCRdb copy is restricted to in-frame clones and leaves out a portion. This table has 100,000 to 150,000 clones, around four fifths appearing once. Sequenced: PBMCs. Receptor source: a boy aged 10-17 years in good health and CMV-seronegative. Both conserved end residues are part of each CDR3. The order of the fields is J gene, V gene, D gene, clone size, CDR3 DNA, CDR3 protein. The D gene is left open where the match is weak. Size tells how often a clone was seen (once, few, many) or the class of an expanded clone, and some rows leave it out.

j_call: TRBJ2-5
v_call: TRBV7-6
d_call: TRBD1
clone_size: -
cdr3_nt: TGTGCCAGCAACCGACCGGGACAGGGGACGGAGACCCAGTACTTC
cdr3_aa: CASNRPGQGTETQYF

j_call: TRBJ1-1
v_call: TRBV6-1
d_call: -
clone_size: -
cdr3_nt: TGTGCCAGCAGCCCTCTGAACACTGAAGCTTTCTTT
cdr3_aa: CASSPLNTEAFF

j_call: TRBJ1-4
v_call: TRBV5-4
d_call: -
clone_size: -
cdr3_nt: TGTGCCAGCAGCTCCTCGGCTAATGAAAAACTGTTTTTT
cdr3_aa: CASSSSANEKLFF

j_call: TRBJ1-1
v_call: TRBV5-1
d_call: -
clone_size: -
cdr3_nt: TGCGCCAGCAGCCCGGGCGGGGCAGGGCAGCACACTGAAGCTTTCTTT
cdr3_aa: CASSPGGAGQHTEAFF

j_call: TRBJ2-7
v_call: TRBV7-2
d_call: TRBD2
clone_size: -
cdr3_nt: TGTGCCAGCAGCTTTAATAGCGGGACGTACGAGCAGTACTTC
cdr3_aa: CASSFNSGTYEQYF

j_call: TRBJ1-5
v_call: TRBV2
d_call: -
clone_size: -
cdr3_nt: TGTGCCAGCAGCGAAACAGGGCTAAGCAATCAGCCCCAGCATTTT
cdr3_aa: CASSETGLSNQPQHF

j_call: TRBJ2-7
v_call: TRBV7-6
d_call: TRBD1
clone_size: -
cdr3_nt: TGTGCCAGCAGCTTGTTTCCCCGGGACAGGGGCTACGAGCAGTACTTC
cdr3_aa: CASSLFPRDRGYEQYF

j_call: TRBJ2-2
v_call: TRBV6-1
d_call: -
clone_size: once
cdr3_nt: TGTGCCATCAAAACGCACCTAGCCGGGGAGCTGTTTTTT
cdr3_aa: CAIKTHLAGELFF

j_call: TRBJ2-1
v_call: TRBV29-1
d_call: -
clone_size: -
cdr3_nt: TGCAGCGTTGAGTCCGGACCGGGATACAATGAGCAGTTCTTC
cdr3_aa: CSVESGPGYNEQFF

j_call: TRBJ2-3
v_call: TRBV2
d_call: -
clone_size: -
cdr3_nt: TGTGCCAGCGGCAGTGCCGGGGAGGATACGCAGTATTTT
cdr3_aa: CASGSAGEDTQYF

j_call: TRBJ1-2
v_call: TRBV7-2
d_call: TRBD1
clone_size: -
cdr3_nt: TGTGCCAGCAGCACACGGATCGGACAGGGAGCTAACTATGGCTACACCTTC
cdr3_aa: CASSTRIGQGANYGYTF

j_call: TRBJ1-4
v_call: TRBV7-9
d_call: -
clone_size: -
cdr3_nt: TGTGCCAGCAGCTTGCACTTGTTGAGGGAAAAACTGTTTTTT
cdr3_aa: CASSLHLLREKLFF

j_call: TRBJ2-1
v_call: TRBV5-1
d_call: -
clone_size: -
cdr3_nt: TGCGCCAGCAGCGGAGAGCACTACAATGAGCAGTTCTTC
cdr3_aa: CASSGEHYNEQFF

j_call: TRBJ2-3
v_call: TRBV19
d_call: TRBD1
clone_size: -
cdr3_nt: TGTGCCAGTAGCAGAACCGGGACAGGGAACGATACGCAGTATTTT
cdr3_aa: CASSRTGTGNDTQYF

j_call: TRBJ2-7
v_call: TRBV27
d_call: -
clone_size: -
cdr3_nt: TGTGCCAGCAGTTTAAACGAACAGGGCCCCTACGAGCAGTATTTC
cdr3_aa: CASSLNEQGPYEQYF

j_call: TRBJ1-3
v_call: TRBV4-3
d_call: -
clone_size: -
cdr3_nt: TGCGCCAGCAGCCAAGAAGTAGGGATGGGGCGAAGCTCTGGAAACACCATATATTTT
cdr3_aa: CASSQEVGMGRSSGNTIYF

j_call: TRBJ2-3
v_call: TRBV2
d_call: TRBD2
clone_size: -
cdr3_nt: TGTGCCAGCAGGAACCTAGCGGTTTCGACGTTAAGGGATACGCAGTATTTT
cdr3_aa: CASRNLAVSTLRDTQYF

j_call: TRBJ1-2
v_call: TRBV5-4
d_call: TRBD1
clone_size: few
cdr3_nt: TGTGCCAGCAGCTTGCCGGGACAGGGGGCGCGGTATGGCTACACCTTC
cdr3_aa: CASSLPGQGARYGYTF

j_call: TRBJ1-1
v_call: TRBV7-2
d_call: -
clone_size: -
cdr3_nt: TGTGCCAGCAGCTTAGTAGCCGCAGAGGACACTGAAGCTTTCTTT
cdr3_aa: CASSLVAAEDTEAFF

j_call: TRBJ2-1
v_call: TRBV4-2
d_call: TRBD2
clone_size: -
cdr3_nt: TGTGCCAGCAGCCAAGTGGGGGGGAAGTCTTACAATGAGCAGTTCTTC
cdr3_aa: CASSQVGGKSYNEQFF

j_call: TRBJ2-7
v_call: TRBV21-1
d_call: -
clone_size: -
cdr3_nt: TGTGCCAGCCTCCGAGGCGGGACAGGGGGCTACGAGCAGTACTTC
cdr3_aa: CASLRGGTGGYEQYF

j_call: TRBJ2-7
v_call: TRBV30
d_call: TRBD2
clone_size: -
cdr3_nt: TGTGCCTGGAGCGGATCGGGAGGGGATGGGGGCGAGCAGTACTTC
cdr3_aa: CAWSGSGGDGGEQYF

j_call: TRBJ2-7
v_call: TRBV27
d_call: TRBD1
clone_size: -
cdr3_nt: TGTGCCAGCAGCCAGACAGGGGCACACTACGAGCAGTACTTC
cdr3_aa: CASSQTGAHYEQYF

j_call: TRBJ2-7
v_call: TRBV1
d_call: -
clone_size: -
cdr3_nt: TGCACCAGCAGCCAAGGGGGATCCGGGGGGGCCTACGAGCAGTACTTC
cdr3_aa: CTSSQGGSGGAYEQYF

j_call: TRBJ1-2
v_call: TRBV6-5
d_call: TRBD1
clone_size: -
cdr3_nt: TGTGCCAGCAGTGACCCCGGGACAGGGAGATACACCTTC
cdr3_aa: CASSDPGTGRYTF

j_call: TRBJ2-6
v_call: TRBV27
d_call: -
clone_size: few
cdr3_nt: TGTGCCAGCAGTTTAGCGACTGGGGCCAACGTCCTGACTTTC
cdr3_aa: CASSLATGANVLTF

j_call: TRBJ2-7
v_call: TRBV15
d_call: TRBD2
clone_size: -
cdr3_nt: TGTGCCACCAGTCCCTCTGGGGCGGGAGGCTACGAGCAGTACTTC
cdr3_aa: CATSPSGAGGYEQYF

j_call: TRBJ2-3
v_call: TRBV7-2
d_call: -
clone_size: -
cdr3_nt: TGTGCCAGCAGCCCGGACTATCTTAGCACAGATACGCAGTATTTT
cdr3_aa: CASSPDYLSTDTQYF

j_call: TRBJ2-1
v_call: TRBV9
d_call: TRBD2
clone_size: -
cdr3_nt: TGTGCCAGCAGCCCCGAAGCGGGAGATCGAGGCAATGAGCAGTTCTTC
cdr3_aa: CASSPEAGDRGNEQFF

j_call: TRBJ2-5
v_call: TRBV6-1
d_call: TRBD2
clone_size: -
cdr3_nt: TGTGCCAGCAGTGAACCGGGACTATCATTCGGGACCCAGTACTTC
cdr3_aa: CASSEPGLSFGTQYF

j_call: TRBJ2-7
v_call: TRBV19
d_call: TRBD1
clone_size: few
cdr3_nt: TGTGCCAGTAGTCCCGACAGGGAATGGGGCGAGCAGTACTTC
cdr3_aa: CASSPDREWGEQYF

j_call: TRBJ2-7
v_call: TRBV5-6
d_call: -
clone_size: -
cdr3_nt: TGTGCCAGCAACCGGGGAGGCTCCTACGAGCAGTACTTC
cdr3_aa: CASNRGGSYEQYF

j_call: TRBJ2-1
v_call: TRBV15
d_call: -
clone_size: -
cdr3_nt: TGTGCCACCAGCTACCGGGTCCCTCGCTACAATGAGCAGTTCTTC
cdr3_aa: CATSYRVPRYNEQFF

j_call: TRBJ2-2
v_call: TRBV7-2
d_call: -
clone_size: -
cdr3_nt: TGTGCCAGCAGCTTAACGAGCTCCGGGGAGCTGTTTTTT
cdr3_aa: CASSLTSSGELFF

j_call: TRBJ2-7
v_call: TRBV6-1
d_call: TRBD1
clone_size: -
cdr3_nt: TGTGCCAGCAGTGAAATGGCAGGGGGCCCGTACGAGCAGTACTTC
cdr3_aa: CASSEMAGGPYEQYF

j_call: TRBJ2-1
v_call: TRBV6-6
d_call: TRBD2
clone_size: few
cdr3_nt: TGTGCCAGCAGTTACGTAGCGGGAGGGAATGGTGAGCAGTTCTTC
cdr3_aa: CASSYVAGGNGEQFF

j_call: TRBJ1-2
v_call: TRBV14
d_call: -
clone_size: -
cdr3_nt: TGTGCCAGCAGCCGCTTTTCGACAGGTGGGGACTATGGCTACACCTTC
cdr3_aa: CASSRFSTGGDYGYTF

j_call: TRBJ2-5
v_call: TRBV5-1
d_call: -
clone_size: -
cdr3_nt: TGCGCCAGCAGCTTGGGAGGGGGAGAGGGACCGGGAGAGACCCAGTACTTC
cdr3_aa: CASSLGGGEGPGETQYF

j_call: TRBJ2-1
v_call: TRBV13
d_call: TRBD2
clone_size: -
cdr3_nt: TGTGCCAGCAGCTTTGGGGCGGGAGGCTACAATGAGCAGTTCTTC
cdr3_aa: CASSFGAGGYNEQFF

j_call: TRBJ2-3
v_call: TRBV28
d_call: TRBD2
clone_size: once
cdr3_nt: TGTGCCAGCAGCCAACGTTCTTTAACCAGCGGGAGCGTCACAGATACGCAGTATTTT
cdr3_aa: CASSQRSLTSGSVTDTQYF